The 27 T cell receptor beta chains given below trace back to one sample, sequenced in a study of vaccination effects on CD4 cells after COVID-19. The table came from immunoSEQ multiplex PCR; TCRdb's copy has only in-frame clones and leaves some out. The repertoire has about 22,000 clones, around 66% of them found once; the top ten carry approximately 10%. Their target antigens are unknown. Pools of viral peptides were used by the ViraFEST assay to expand antigen-specific CD4+ T cells ahead of sequencing. With roughly 10 days of culture completed, CD4+ T cells were isolated. This material consisted of CD4+ T cells from PBMCs cultured with HCoV-229E spike peptides, taken before COVID-19 vaccination. The receptors derive from a human donor who received a COVID-19 vaccine.

The chain uses TRBV6-1 and TRBJ1-2, with D hard to call. This CDR3 spans 15 amino acids. Trimming removed 0 bases from V and 4 bases from J, with 12 bases in between. Germline V gene sequence: CDR1 MNHNS, CDR2 SASEGT. CDR3 region: CASSEAPLLGYGYTF. CDR3 coding DNA: TGTGCCAGCAGTGAAGCTCCCCTTTTGGGCTATGGCTACACCTTC.

The CDR3 reads CASSLGLVPDTQYF. In DNA form, the CDR3 reads TGTGCCAGCAGCTTAGGACTAGTCCCAGATACGCAGTATTTT. The chain is built from TRBV7-9 and TRBJ2-3; maybe TRBD2 (6 bases). The CDR3 consists of 14 residues. V lost 1 base and J lost 4, with 9 bases in between. Per germline, CDR1 SEHNR and CDR2 FQNEAQ (reference sequence).

This rearrangement joins TRBV6-5 to TRBJ2-3, with 7 nucleotides matching TRBD2. There are 15 residues in the CDR3. Germline V lookup: CDR1 MNHEY, CDR2 SVGAGI. Trimming took 7 bases from V and 3 from J; bases not matched to a gene: 10. DNA of the CDR3: TGTGCCAGCACAAGGACTAGTTGGACAACAGATACGCAGTATTTT. It encodes CASTRTSWTTDTQYF.

This clone has only a few counts. The V call is TRBV5-1, the J call TRBJ2-1; TRBD2 aligns across 7 bases. Losses at the gene ends were 0 bases for V and 9 bases for J; bases not matched to a gene: 6. The CDR3 loop spans 14 amino acids. The germline CDR1 and CDR2 sequences are SGHRS and YFSETQ. CDR3 DNA: TGCGCCAGCAGCTTGGTAGCGACTAGCAGTGAGCAGTTCTTC. Its translation is CASSLVATSSEQFF.

This chain connects TRBV4-2 to TRBJ2-3, with TRBD2 matching over 8 bases. CDR1 LGHNA and CDR2 YNFKEQ come from the germline V gene. The trim removed 0 bases at V and 6 bases at J, leaving 5 bases unmatched. The CDR3 extends over 15 amino acids. The CDR3 sequence: CASSQDRGGVDTQYF. The CDR3 DNA reads TGTGCCAGCAGCCAAGATCGGGGGGGCGTTGATACGCAGTATTTT.

The chain recombines TRBV5-1 with TRBJ1-2, with 7 bases that match TRBD1. J lost 3 bases, V lost 0 bases, and 11 bases had no gene match. There are 17 residues in the CDR3. The germline V gene encodes CDR1 SGHRS and CDR2 YFSETQ. CDR3 nucleotides: TGCGCCAGCAGCTTGGGAACAGGGGCGAATATGGACTATGGCTACACCTTC. Protein: CASSLGTGANMDYGYTF.

This rearrangement joins TRBV9 to TRBJ2-3, with no clear D. Between the trimmed V and J ends, which lost 2 bases and 0 bases, there was a span of 13 bases. CDR3 length equals 16 residues. Looked up from germline, CDR1 is SGDLS and CDR2 is YYNGEE. CDR3 protein: CASSVGWRSSTDTQYF. The CDR3 DNA follows: TGTGCCAGCAGCGTGGGATGGCGGAGTAGCACAGATACGCAGTATTTT.

The chain joins TRBV19 to TRBJ2-7; TRBD1 is a possible D gene (6 bases). Per germline, CDR1 LNHDA and CDR2 SQIVND (reference sequence). V shed 4 bases and J shed 3 bases, with 10 bases lying between them. The CDR3 is made up of 13 amino acids. The CDR3 bases are TGTGCCAGTAGTACAACAGGGAGCTACGAGCAGTACTTC. Residues: CASSTTGSYEQYF. Full variable domain (rest looked up from reference TRBV19 and TRBJ2-7): DGGITQSPKYLFRKEGQNVTLSCEQNLNHDAMYWYRQDPGQGLRLIYYSQIVNDFQKGDIAEGYSVSREKKESFPLTVTSAQKNPTAFYLCASSTTGSYEQYFGPGTRLTVT.

The chain employs TRBV6-5 and TRBJ1-2, with a possible D match to TRBD1 (6 bases). Between the trimmed V and J ends, which lost 6 bases and 4 bases, there was a span of 12 bases. The CDR3 runs 13 residues. CDR1 and CDR2 (germline): MNHEY, SVGAGI. The CDR3 is CASSQGGSYGYTF. CDR3 DNA: TGTGCCAGCAGCCAAGGGGGGAGCTATGGCTACACCTTC.

The rearrangement links TRBV6-1 to TRBJ1-5, with TRBD1 as a possible D gene (6 bases). The ends were cut back, 3 bases at V and 6 bases at J, with 12 bases in the middle. CDR3 length: 14 amino acids. In germline, CDR1 is MNHNS, CDR2 SASEGT. CDR3 bases: TGTGCCAGCAGTGAGGACAGCCGTCGTCAGCCCCAGCATTTT. It is translated as CASSEDSRRQPQHF.

The J gene is TRBJ2-6, the V gene TRBV9; no clear D. Trimming removed 0 bases from V and 2 bases from J, with 0 bases in between. The CDR3 runs to 13 residues. Germline CDR1 SGDLS, CDR2 YYNGEE. CDR3 bases: TGTGCCAGCAGCGTAGCTGGGGCCAACGTCCTGACTTTC. This translates into CASSVAGANVLTF.

The gene calls are TRBV30 and TRBJ2-2; D is possibly TRBD1 (6 bases). CDR3 length: 14 residues. The V gene lost 0 bases and the J gene lost 6 bases, with 11 bases spanning the gap. Germline loops: CDR1 GTSNPN, CDR2 SVGIG (reference sequence). CDR3 sequence: CAWSVTGSAGELFF. In DNA form, the CDR3 reads TGTGCCTGGAGTGTAACAGGGAGCGCCGGGGAGCTGTTTTTT.

This clone was detected a few times. This chain's CDR3 is CASSLSGPGQYF. CDR3 nucleotide sequence: TGTGCCAGCAGTTTAAGCGGCCCTGGGCAGTACTTC. The chain combines TRBV28 with TRBJ2-7, with D tentatively TRBD2 (5 bases). The CDR3 has 12 residues. Germline loops: CDR1 MDHEN, CDR2 SYDVKM. V was trimmed by 2 bases and J by 9 bases, leaving 11 bases between them.

This clone appeared a few times. The chain is built from TRBV7-9 and TRBJ2-7, with 7 bases matching TRBD2. The CDR3 sequence is 15 residues long. Trimming removed 1 base from V and 4 bases from J; junction bases left unmatched: 7. Germline lookup yields CDR1 SEHNR and CDR2 FQNEAQ (reference sequence). This chain's CDR3 is CASSLVGGRVYEQYF. As DNA, the CDR3 is TGTGCCAGCAGCTTAGTTGGCGGGAGAGTGTACGAGCAGTACTTC.

The J gene is TRBJ1-3, the V gene TRBV18; 7 bases align to TRBD1. The CDR3 length is 15 residues. CDR1 and CDR2 (germline): KGHSH, LQKENI. The J segment lost 0 bases and the V segment lost 2 bases, leaving 1 base of the junction unmatched. The CDR3 loop is CASSPGTASGNTIYF. CDR3 in DNA: TGTGCCAGCTCACCAGGGACAGCCTCTGGAAACACCATATATTTT.

The V call is TRBV2, the J call TRBJ1-1; possibly TRBD1 for D (6 bases). Germline CDR1 and CDR2: SNHLY and FYNNEI. The length of the CDR3 is 15 residues. V was cut by 1 base and J by 4 bases, with 13 bases left in between. CDR3 residues: CASSEVGGRVTEAFF. The DNA of the CDR3 is TGTGCCAGCAGTGAAGTAGGGGGAAGAGTCACTGAAGCTTTCTTT.

This clone was recorded once. This chain uses TRBV3-1 (or the pseudogene TRBV3-2) with TRBJ1-6, with D possibly matching TRBD1 (6 bases). CDR1 LGHDT and CDR2 YNNKEL come from the germline V gene (reference sequence). V shed 5 bases and J shed 7 bases, with 12 bases lying between them. The CDR3 spans 14 residues. CDR3 nucleotides: TGTGCCAGCAGCTCCGGGACAAGAAATTCACCCCTCCACTTT. It encodes CASSSGTRNSPLHF.

The chain links TRBV12-1 to TRBJ2-3; the DNA was not used to check the table's D call, TRBD2. TRBV12-1 is assigned pseudogene status. This CDR3 is 17 amino acids long. CDR3 sequence reads: CASSFRAGGPVVDTQYF. CDR3 DNA: TGTGCCAGCAGCTTTCGAGCGGGGGGGCCGGTGGTAGATACGCAGTATTTT.

The rearrangement links TRBV7-9 to TRBJ2-7; TRBD1 might be the D (6 bases). V was trimmed by 7 bases and J by 3 bases, leaving 16 bases between them. Per the germline V gene, CDR1 is SEHNR and CDR2 is FQNEAQ (reference sequence). The CDR3 sequence is 14 residues long. The CDR3, as DNA: TGTGCCAGCATCCGGGACACTGGGATCTACGAGCAGTACTTC. Translating gives CASIRDTGIYEQYF.

The chain links TRBV27 to TRBJ2-1, with 8 bases lining up with TRBD1. Germline-derived CDR1 and CDR2 are MNHEY and SMNVEV (reference sequence). V was clipped by 7 bases and J by 4 bases; unmatched bases: 15. CDR3 length: 17 residues. CDR3 in DNA: TGTGCCAGCACTCGGACAGGGTCGTCCCTCGGGTACAATGAGCAGTTCTTC. It codes for CASTRTGSSLGYNEQFF.

CDR3 DNA: TGTGCCAGCAGCTTGGACCCTAAAGGAGCCGGGGAGCTGTTTTTT. It is translated as CASSLDPKGAGELFF. The chain joins TRBV5-8 to TRBJ2-2, with D uncertain. V lost 0 bases to trimming and J lost 6 bases, with 12 bases between them. CDR1 and CDR2 from the germline V gene are SGHTS and YDEGEE. The CDR3 extends over 15 amino acids.

The chain carries TRBV5-6 and TRBJ1-2; 7 nucleotides line up with TRBD1. V gave up 5 bases and J gave up 8 bases; unmatched junction bases: 6. The CDR3 contains 12 residues. Germline CDR1 SGHDT, CDR2 YYEEEE. The chain's CDR3 is CASRVTGSGYTF. CDR3 sequence (DNA): TGTGCCAGCAGAGTGACAGGGAGCGGCTACACCTTC.

The chain has TRBV29-1 and TRBJ1-2, with 9 bases that match TRBD1. The CDR3 length is 12 residues. The V and J ends lost 6 bases and 6 bases, in that order; junction bases with no gene match: 5. Germline CDR1 and CDR2: SQVTM and ANQGSEA. This CDR3 reads CSVSQGAHGYTF. The CDR3 nucleotides are TGCAGCGTCTCACAGGGGGCCCATGGCTACACCTTC.

V and J are TRBV15 and TRBJ2-5; 16 nucleotides align to TRBD2. Germline CDR1 is LNHNV and CDR2 is YYDKDF (reference sequence). With V trimmed by 4 bases and J by 0 bases, 2 bases remained unmatched. The CDR3 loop spans 17 amino acids. CDR3 loop: CATSKGLAGGDQETQYF. CDR3 DNA sequence: TGTGCCACCAGCAAGGGACTAGCGGGAGGGGACCAAGAGACCCAGTACTTC.

The V and J genes are TRBV6-5 and TRBJ1-3; D is ambiguous. V lost 2 bases and J lost 4, with 9 bases in between. The CDR3 totals 14 residues. CDR1 is MNHEY, CDR2 SVGAGI, per germline. The CDR3 is CASSYRIQGNTIYF. The CDR3 nucleotides read TGTGCCAGCAGTTACCGAATACAGGGAAACACCATATATTTT.

The CDR3 sequence: CASSPPEAGYTGELFF. The DNA for the CDR3 is TGTGCCAGCTCACCACCGGAAGCAGGGTACACCGGGGAGCTGTTTTTT. The chain employs TRBV18 and TRBJ2-2; D might be TRBD1 (5 bases). Germline CDR1 reads KGHSH; CDR2 reads LQKENI. The CDR3 totals 16 residues. V gave up 0 bases and J gave up 3 bases, with 11 bases separating them.

This clone has just a few counts. The chain combines TRBV9 with TRBJ2-1, with 7 bases that match TRBD2. Per the germline V gene, CDR1 is SGDLS and CDR2 is YYNGEE. The length of the CDR3 is 17 residues. V shed 2 bases, J shed 7 bases, and the junction held 15 bases outside the gene matches. The chain's CDR3 is CASSVGGLVVVWNEQFF. In nucleotides, the CDR3 is TGTGCCAGCAGCGTGGGTGGACTAGTTGTGGTGTGGAATGAGCAGTTCTTC. The full variable domain, rest sourced from reference TRBV9 and TRBJ2-1, is DSGVTQTPKHLITATGQRVTLRCSPRSGDLSVYWYQQSLDQGLQFLIQYYNGEERAKGNILERFSAQQFPDLHSELNLSSLELGDSALYFCASSVGGLVVVWNEQFFGPGTRLTVL.